The TCR beta chain under discussion was sequenced for a study of beta chain features in type 1 diabetes. The ends lost 4 bases at V and 2 bases at J; junction bases unmatched: 6. Germline assignment: CDR1 LNHDA and CDR2 SQIVND (reference sequence). The CDR3 consists of 16 residues. Overall study findings and caveats: Whether TCRB rearrangement is influenced by HLA type was left unresolved in this analysis. For patients and controls alike, PCR might favor shorter templates to the same degree.

The authors sorted CD4+ naive, central memory, regulatory and stem cell-like memory cells via CD45RO/CCR7/CD25/CD127/CD95/CD27. Since all of the isolated RNA was reverse transcribed, expressed TCRB transcripts were what got sequenced. Clones were sequenced by immunoSEQ multiplex PCR, and TCRdb holds only the in-frame ones, with some missing. This sample has about 180,000 clones; approximately 13% occur once, and the top ten carry roughly 0.6%. This clone showed up just a few times. Its antigen is not known. The sample was central memory CD4+ T cells from blood. V usage is TRBV19 and J usage is TRBJ2-1; the match to TRBD2 covers 9 bases. This sequence originates from a woman aged 18 to 35 in good health. The CDR3 is CASSTVAGVAYNEQFF. For the CDR3, the DNA is TGTGCCAGTAGTACGGTAGCGGGAGTGGCCTACAATGAGCAGTTCTTC.